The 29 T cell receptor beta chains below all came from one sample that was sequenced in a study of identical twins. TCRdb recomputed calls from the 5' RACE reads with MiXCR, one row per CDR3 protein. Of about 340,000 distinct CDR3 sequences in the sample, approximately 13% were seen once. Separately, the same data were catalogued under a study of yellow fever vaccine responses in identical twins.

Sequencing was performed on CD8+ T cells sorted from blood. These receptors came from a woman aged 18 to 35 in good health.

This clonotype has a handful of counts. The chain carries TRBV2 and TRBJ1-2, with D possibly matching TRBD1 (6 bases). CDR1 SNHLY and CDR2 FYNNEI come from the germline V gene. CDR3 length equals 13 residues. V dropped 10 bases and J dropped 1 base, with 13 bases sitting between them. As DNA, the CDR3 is TGTGCCATCAACCTAGGGGGTAACTATGGCTACACCTTC. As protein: CAINLGGNYGYTF.

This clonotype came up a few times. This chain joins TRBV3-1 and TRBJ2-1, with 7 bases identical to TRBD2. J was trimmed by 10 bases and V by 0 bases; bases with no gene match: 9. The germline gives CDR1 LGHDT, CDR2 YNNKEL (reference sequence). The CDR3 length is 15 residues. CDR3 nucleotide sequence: TGTGCCAGCAGCCAAGAAGGCCAGCGGGACGACGAGCAGTTCTTC. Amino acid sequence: CASSQEGQRDDEQFF.

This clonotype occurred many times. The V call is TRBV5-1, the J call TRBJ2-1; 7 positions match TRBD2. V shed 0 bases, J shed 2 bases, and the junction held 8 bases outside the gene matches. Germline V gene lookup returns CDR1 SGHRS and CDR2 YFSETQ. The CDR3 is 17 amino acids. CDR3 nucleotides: TGCGCCAGCAGCTTGGCCGTCGCCCTAGCGGCCTACAATGAGCAGTTCTTC. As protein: CASSLAVALAAYNEQFF.

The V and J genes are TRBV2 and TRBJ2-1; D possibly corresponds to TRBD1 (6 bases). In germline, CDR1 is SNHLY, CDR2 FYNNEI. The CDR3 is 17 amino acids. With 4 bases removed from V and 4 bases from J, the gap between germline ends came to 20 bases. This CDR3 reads CASSAFIRDTVYNEQFF. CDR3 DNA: TGTGCCAGCAGTGCTTTTATTCGGGACACGGTATACAATGAGCAGTTCTTC.

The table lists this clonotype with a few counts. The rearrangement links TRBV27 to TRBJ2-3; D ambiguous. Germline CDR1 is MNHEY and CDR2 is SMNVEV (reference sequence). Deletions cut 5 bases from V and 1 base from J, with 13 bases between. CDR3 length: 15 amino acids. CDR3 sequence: CASSLRAPGTDTQYF. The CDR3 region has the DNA TGTGCCAGCAGTCTCCGGGCCCCCGGCACAGATACGCAGTATTTT.

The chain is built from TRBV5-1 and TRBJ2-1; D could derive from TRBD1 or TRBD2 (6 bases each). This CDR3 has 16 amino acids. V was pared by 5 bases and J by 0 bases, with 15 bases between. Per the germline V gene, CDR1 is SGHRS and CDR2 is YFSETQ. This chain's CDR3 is CASRDYDRSSYNEQFF. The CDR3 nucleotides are TGCGCCAGCAGGGACTACGACAGGAGCTCCTACAATGAGCAGTTCTTC.

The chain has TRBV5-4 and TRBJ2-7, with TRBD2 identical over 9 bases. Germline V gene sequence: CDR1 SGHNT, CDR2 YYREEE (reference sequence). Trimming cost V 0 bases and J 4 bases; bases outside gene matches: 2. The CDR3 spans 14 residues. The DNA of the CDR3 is TGTGCCAGCAGCTTGGATAGCGGGAGTTACGAGCAGTACTTC. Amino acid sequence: CASSLDSGSYEQYF.

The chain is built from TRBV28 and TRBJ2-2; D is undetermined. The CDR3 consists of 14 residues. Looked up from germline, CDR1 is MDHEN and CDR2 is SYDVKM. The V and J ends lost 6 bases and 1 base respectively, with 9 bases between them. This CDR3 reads CASRARMNTGELFF. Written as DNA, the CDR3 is TGTGCCAGCAGAGCGAGGATGAACACCGGGGAGCTGTTTTTT.

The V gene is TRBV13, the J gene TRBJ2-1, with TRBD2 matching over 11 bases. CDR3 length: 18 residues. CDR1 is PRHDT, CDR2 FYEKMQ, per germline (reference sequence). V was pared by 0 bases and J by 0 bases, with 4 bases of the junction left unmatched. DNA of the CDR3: TGTGCCAGCAGCTTAGGTCTAGCGGGGGGCAGCTCCTACAATGAGCAGTTCTTC. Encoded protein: CASSLGLAGGSSYNEQFF.

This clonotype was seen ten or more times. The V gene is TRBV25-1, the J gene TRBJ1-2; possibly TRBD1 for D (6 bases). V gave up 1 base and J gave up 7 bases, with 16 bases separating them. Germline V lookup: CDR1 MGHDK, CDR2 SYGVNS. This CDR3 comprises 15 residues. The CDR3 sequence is CASSESTGGPVGYTF. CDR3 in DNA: TGTGCCAGCAGTGAATCGACCGGGGGGCCGGTTGGCTACACCTTC.

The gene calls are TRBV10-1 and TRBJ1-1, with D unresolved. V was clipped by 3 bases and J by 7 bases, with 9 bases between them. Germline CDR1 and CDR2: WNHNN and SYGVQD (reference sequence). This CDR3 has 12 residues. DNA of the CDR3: TGCGCCAGCAGTGACCCCCGTGGTGAAGCTTTCTTT. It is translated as CASSDPRGEAFF.

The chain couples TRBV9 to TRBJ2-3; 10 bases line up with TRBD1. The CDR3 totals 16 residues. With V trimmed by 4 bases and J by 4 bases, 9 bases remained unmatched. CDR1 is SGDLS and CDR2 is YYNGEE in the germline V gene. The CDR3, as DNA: TGTGCCAGCAGCATTCCTAGGGGACAGGGGTCAGATACGCAGTATTTT. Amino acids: CASSIPRGQGSDTQYF.

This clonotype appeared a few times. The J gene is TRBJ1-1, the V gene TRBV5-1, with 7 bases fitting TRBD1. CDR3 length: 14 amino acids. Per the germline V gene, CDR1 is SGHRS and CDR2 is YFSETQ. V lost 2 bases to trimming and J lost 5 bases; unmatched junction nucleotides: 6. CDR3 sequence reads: CASSFSRGGTEAFF. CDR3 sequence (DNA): TGCGCCAGCAGCTTCTCCAGGGGGGGAACTGAAGCTTTCTTT. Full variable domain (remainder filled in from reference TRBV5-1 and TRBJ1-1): KAGVTQTPRYLIKTRGQQVTLSCSPISGHRSVSWYQQTPGQGLQFLFEYFSETQRNKGNFPGRFSGRQFSNSRSEMNVSTLELGDSALYLCASSFSRGGTEAFFGQGTRLTVV.

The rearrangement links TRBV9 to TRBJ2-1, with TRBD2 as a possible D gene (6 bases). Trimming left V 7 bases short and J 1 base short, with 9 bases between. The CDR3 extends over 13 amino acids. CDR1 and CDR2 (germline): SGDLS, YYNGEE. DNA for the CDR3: TGTGCCAGCGGTGGGAGGTCCTACAATGAGCAGTTCTTC. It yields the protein CASGGRSYNEQFF.

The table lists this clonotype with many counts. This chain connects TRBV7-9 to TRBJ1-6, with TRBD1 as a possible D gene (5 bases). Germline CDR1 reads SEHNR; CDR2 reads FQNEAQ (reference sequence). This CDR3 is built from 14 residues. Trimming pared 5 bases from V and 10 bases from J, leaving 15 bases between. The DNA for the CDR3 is TGTGCCAGCAGCGAAACGGGACCCATATCACCCCTCCACTTT. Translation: CASSETGPISPLHF.

CDR3 sequence: CASSLEFDRAYEQYF. Here the CDR3 DNA reads TGTGCCAGCAGCTTAGAGTTTGACAGGGCCTACGAGCAGTACTTC. V is TRBV7-2 and J is TRBJ2-7, with TRBD1 matching over 7 bases. Germline trimming cut 1 base from V and 2 bases from J; bases unmatched to any gene: 5. Germline V gene sequence: CDR1 SGHTA, CDR2 FQGNSA. The CDR3 is 15 amino acids.

The CDR3 coding sequence is TGTGCCAGCAGCTTAACTAGCGGGGTTAAGGTTGAGCAGTTCTTC. Protein product: CASSLTSGVKVEQFF. The genes are TRBV7-9 and TRBJ2-1, with TRBD2 matching 10 bases. In germline, CDR1 is SEHNR, CDR2 FQNEAQ (reference sequence). Germline trimming cut 2 bases from V and 9 bases from J; bases unmatched to any gene: 7. This CDR3 comprises 15 residues. Full variable domain (remainder filled in from reference TRBV7-9 and TRBJ2-1): DTGVSQNPRHKITKRGQNVTFRCDPISEHNRLYWYRQTLGQGPEFLTYFQNEAQLEKSRLLSDRFSAERPKGSFSTLEIQRTEQGDSAMYLCASSLTSGVKVEQFFGPGTRLTVL.

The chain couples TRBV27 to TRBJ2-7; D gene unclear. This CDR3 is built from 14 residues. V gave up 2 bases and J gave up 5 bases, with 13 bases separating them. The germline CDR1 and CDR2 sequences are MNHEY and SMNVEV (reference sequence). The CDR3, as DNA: TGTGCCAGCAGTTTAAATTTCGGTTGGGACGAGCAGTACTTC. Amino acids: CASSLNFGWDEQYF.

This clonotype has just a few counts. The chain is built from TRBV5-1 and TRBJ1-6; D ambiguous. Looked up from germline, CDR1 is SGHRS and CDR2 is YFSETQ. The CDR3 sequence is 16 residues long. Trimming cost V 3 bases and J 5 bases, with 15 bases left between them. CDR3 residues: CASSSRARPHNSPLHF. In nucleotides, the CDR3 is TGCGCCAGCAGCTCGAGGGCCCGACCCCATAATTCACCCCTCCACTTT.

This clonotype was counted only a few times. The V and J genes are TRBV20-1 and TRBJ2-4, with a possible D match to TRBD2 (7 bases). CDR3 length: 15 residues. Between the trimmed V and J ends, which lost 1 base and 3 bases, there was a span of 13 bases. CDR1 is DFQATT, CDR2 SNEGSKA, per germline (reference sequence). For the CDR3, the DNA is TGCAGTGCTAGAGTTTGGGAGGGGGTCAAAAACATTCAGTACTTC. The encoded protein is CSARVWEGVKNIQYF.

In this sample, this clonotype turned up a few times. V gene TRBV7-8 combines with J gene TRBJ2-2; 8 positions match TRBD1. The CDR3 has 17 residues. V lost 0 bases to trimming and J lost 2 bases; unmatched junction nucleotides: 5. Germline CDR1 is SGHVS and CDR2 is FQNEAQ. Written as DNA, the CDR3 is TGTGCCAGCAGCTTAGCGGCAGGGGGCTTCAACACCGGGGAGCTGTTTTTT. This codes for CASSLAAGGFNTGELFF.

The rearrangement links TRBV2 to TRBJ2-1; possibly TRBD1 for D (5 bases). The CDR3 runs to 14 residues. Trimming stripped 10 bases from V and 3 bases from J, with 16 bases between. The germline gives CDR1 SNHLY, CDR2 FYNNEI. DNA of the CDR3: TGTGCCAAAGGTGGGGCCCCGGACTACAATGAGCAGTTCTTC. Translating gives CAKGGAPDYNEQFF.

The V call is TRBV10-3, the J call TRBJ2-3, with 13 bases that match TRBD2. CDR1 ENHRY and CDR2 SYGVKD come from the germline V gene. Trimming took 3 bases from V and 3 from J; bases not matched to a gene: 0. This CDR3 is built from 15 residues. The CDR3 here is CAISELAGGTDTQYF. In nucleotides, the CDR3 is TGTGCCATCAGTGAACTAGCGGGAGGGACAGATACGCAGTATTTT.

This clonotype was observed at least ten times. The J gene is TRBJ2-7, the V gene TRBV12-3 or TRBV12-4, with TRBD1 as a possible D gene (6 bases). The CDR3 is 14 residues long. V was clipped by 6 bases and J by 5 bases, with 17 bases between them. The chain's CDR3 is CASRVPTGFHEQYV. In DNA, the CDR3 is TGTGCCAGCAGAGTTCCGACAGGATTTCACGAGCAGTACGTC.

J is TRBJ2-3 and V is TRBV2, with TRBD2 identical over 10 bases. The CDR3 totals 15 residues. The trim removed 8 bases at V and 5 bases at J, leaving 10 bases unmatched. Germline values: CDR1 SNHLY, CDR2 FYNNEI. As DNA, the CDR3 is TGTGCCAGCCCCGCGCTAGCGGGAGCGGAAGATACGCAGTATTTT. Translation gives CASPALAGAEDTQYF.

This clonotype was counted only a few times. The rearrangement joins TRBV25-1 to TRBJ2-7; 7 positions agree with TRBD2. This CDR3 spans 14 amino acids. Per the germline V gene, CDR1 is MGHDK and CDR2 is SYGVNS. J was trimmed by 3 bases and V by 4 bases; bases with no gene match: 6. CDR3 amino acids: CASSGDYPLYEQYV. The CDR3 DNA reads TGTGCCAGCAGTGGGGACTATCCCCTCTACGAGCAGTACGTC.

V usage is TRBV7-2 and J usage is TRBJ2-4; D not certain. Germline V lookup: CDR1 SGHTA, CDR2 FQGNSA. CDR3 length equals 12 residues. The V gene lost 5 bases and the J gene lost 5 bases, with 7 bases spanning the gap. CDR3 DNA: TGTGCCAGCAGCCCCAATGAAAACATTCAGTACTTC. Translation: CASSPNENIQYF.

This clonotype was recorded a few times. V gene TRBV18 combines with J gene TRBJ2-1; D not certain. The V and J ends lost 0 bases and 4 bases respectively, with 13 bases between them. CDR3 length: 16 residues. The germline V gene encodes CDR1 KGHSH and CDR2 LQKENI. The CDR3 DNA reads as TGTGCCAGCTCACCACCCGCGGCAGGCGTATACAATGAGCAGTTCTTC. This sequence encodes CASSPPAAGVYNEQFF.

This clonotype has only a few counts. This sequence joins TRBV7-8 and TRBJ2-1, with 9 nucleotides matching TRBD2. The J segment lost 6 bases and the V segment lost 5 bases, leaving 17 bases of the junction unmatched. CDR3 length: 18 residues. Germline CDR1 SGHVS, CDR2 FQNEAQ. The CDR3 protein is CASSPYLAGTSYVNEQFF. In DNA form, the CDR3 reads TGTGCCAGCAGCCCCTACCTAGCGGGAACTTCGTACGTCAATGAGCAGTTCTTC.